Given below is one T cell receptor (beta chain) in context. The target antigen is unknown. Clones were read by immunoSEQ multiplex PCR, and TCRdb kept only the in-frame ones, dropping some. The sample carries some 96,000 clones, more than 70% recorded once. Germline CDR1 GTSNPN, CDR2 SVGIG (reference sequence). The CDR3 extends over 14 amino acids. With 3 bases removed from V and 2 bases from J, the gap between germline ends came to 12 bases. This sample stems from a study of T cell responses to AZD1222 COVID-19 vaccine. Overall study findings and caveats: Scientists sampled the repertoires only once the peak T cell response had passed. Close to half of spike-specific TCRs reportedly recognize unmutated variant regions. Donors skewed white British and female; clonal diversity was possibly underestimated. The study found vaccine-associated CD4 TCRs spanning spike, dominant at 160-218 and 743-854.

This rearrangement joins TRBV30 to TRBJ2-3; D ambiguous. The TCR sequence derives from an adult in good health. Here the sequenced sample was peripheral blood, taken on day 0 of MenACWY control vaccination. CDR3 DNA sequence: TGTGCCTGGAGCGTGGGAACAGTCACAGATACGCAGTATTTT. It is translated as CAWSVGTVTDTQYF.